This T cell receptor beta chain was sequenced during a study of T cells after yellow fever vaccination. This CDR3 comprises 14 residues. V lost 2 bases and J lost 5; bases outside the gene matches: 4. TCRdb called the 5' RACE reads again in MiXCR, with one record for every CDR3 protein. The repertoire has under 350,000 distinct CDR3 sequences, over 4% of them found once; the top ten carry roughly 25%. This clonotype was counted at least ten times. Its antigen is unidentified. Broader study findings: Reappearance after the booster was observed for most primary-vaccination clones (around 96% CD4, over 70% CD8). Bulk-population clonotypes that are abundant could appear as contaminants in FACS-sorted repertoires. A faster peak, day 5 versus 15, was reached by the weaker secondary response. The CD4 compartment and the CD8 compartment contained a small share of clonotypes in common.

The chain recombines TRBV12-3 or TRBV12-4 with TRBJ2-3, with 7 bases fitting TRBD2. The source was PBMCs, collected 5 days after the yellow fever booster vaccination. This TCR was sampled from a man aged 18 to 29 who received the YFV17D yellow fever vaccine. CDR3 residues: CASSLRRGIDTQYF. The CDR3 DNA is TGTGCCAGCAGTTTACGGCGGGGGATAGATACGCAGTATTTT.